Detailed here is one TCR beta chain. Its target is unknown. In the PCR, 60 Vbeta and 13 Jbeta primers were used. The assay was immunoSEQ multiplex PCR, and TCRdb's table has in-frame clones only and misses some. The sample lists 85,000 to 130,000 clones, about 75% occurring once. This sample was taken from a study of cytomegalovirus exposure and HLA in healthy donors. Study-level points and caveats: Follow-up analysis seemed to connect common viral pathogens with several of the most significant clusters identified. Under in vitro conditions, a few CMV-associated chains were confirmed as specific for CMV antigens. HLA alleles showed associations with some 17,000 TCR beta sequences in a later analysis, at a 0.05 false discovery rate. In a later analysis, productive TCRs from donors in an Asian-associated ancestry cluster reportedly carried fewer N-insertions than the cohort mean.

Germline CDR1 SGHKS, CDR2 YYEKEE (reference sequence). The germline V and J ends were trimmed by 3 bases and 2 bases, with 15 bases remaining between them. This CDR3 contains 15 residues. This clonotype was sampled from a man aged 55 to 70 in good health and CMV-seropositive. Input material: PBMCs. The chain joins TRBV5-5 to TRBJ2-7; a possible D gene is TRBD1 (6 bases). The DNA of the CDR3 is TGTGCCAGCAGCTCGGGGCCGGACAGTACCTACGAGCAGTACTTC. This gives the protein CASSSGPDSTYEQYF.